This T cell receptor beta chain comes out of a study of identical twins. V was trimmed by 0 bases and J by 4 bases, leaving 7 bases between them. CDR1 and CDR2 from the germline V gene are SGHRS and YFSETQ. This CDR3 has 14 residues. This clonotype was detected many times. TCRdb processed the 5' RACE reads anew with MiXCR; each CDR3 protein has one entry. Seen here are 200,000 to 250,000 distinct CDR3 sequences, approximately 7% observed once, and the top ten hold around 3.4%. A further study also used this sample, focusing on yellow fever vaccine responses in identical twins.

The specimen sequenced was memory (CD45RO+) T cells sorted from blood. The sequence came from a woman between 18 and 29 years old in good health. V gene TRBV5-1 combines with J gene TRBJ2-2; D is undetermined. DNA of the CDR3: TGCGCCAGCAGCTTGGTTTCGGTCACCGGGGAGCTGTTTTTT. This translates into CASSLVSVTGELFF.